The T cell receptor beta chain under discussion was sequenced for a study of patients and donors after allogeneic stem cell transplantation. MiXCR, run by TCRdb on the RT-PCR reads, gives a single entry per CDR3 protein. The sample carries fewer than 500,000 distinct CDR3 sequences, around 16% recorded once. There are 15 residues in the CDR3. V lost 0 bases and J lost 8, with 14 bases in between. The V gene's germline CDR1 is SGHTA and CDR2 FQGTGA. This clonotype was picked up a small number of times. This TCR derives from a human donor who was either an allogeneic HSCT recipient or a stem cell or donor lymphocyte infusion donor (not recorded which). It is not recorded whose cells these are; they may come from a transplant donor. This sequence joins TRBV7-3 and TRBJ2-4; D is possibly TRBD2 (5 bases). The specimen was blood, either unsorted or a sorted T cell fraction (not recorded which). The CDR3 region has the DNA TGTGCCAGCAGCTTAACGGGAGACAAGAGGGACATTCAGTACTTC. Encoded protein: CASSLTGDKRDIQYF.